A selection of T cell receptor beta chains follows, all from one sample in a study of early T cells in non-severe SARS-CoV-2 infection. TCRdb analysed the 5' RACE reads with MiXCR anew, one entry per CDR3 protein. This sample has tens of thousands of distinct CDR3 sequences, with around 4.8% found just once. The sample taken for sequencing was whole blood. Receptors were obtained from an adult who was a healthcare worker with PCR-confirmed SARS-CoV-2 infection or an uninfected control (not recorded which). Both conserved end residues are part of each CDR3. D genes are given only for firm matches. Not all rows give a size; the values are once, few, many and, for expanded clones, a class.

cdr3_nt cdr3_aa j_call v_call clone_size d_call
TGTGCCAGCAGCCCCCCCCCCAGGGGAGCCACAGATACGCAGTATTTT CASSPPPRGATDTQYF TRBJ2-3 TRBV7-2 medium-sized -
TGTGCCAGCAGTGGAGGCGAGAGGAGGAAAAAACTGTTTTTT CASSGGERRKKLFF TRBJ1-4 TRBV6-2/TRBV6-3 - -
TGTGCCAGCTCACCTCTGGGGGACAGGGCGAACACCGGGGAGCTGTTTTTT CASSPLGDRANTGELFF TRBJ2-2 TRBV18 many TRBD1
TGTGCCAGCAGCCTGGGGCCTCGGGTCGGTCGTCGGGCACCCCTCCACTTT CASSLGPRVGRRAPLHF TRBJ1-6 TRBV7-9 many -
TGTGCCAGCACCGCCCATACAGTGTTCTCTGGAAACACCATATATTTT CASTAHTVFSGNTIYF TRBJ1-3 TRBV28 many -
TGCAGTGCTAGGGACACAAGCTATGGCTACACCTTC CSARDTSYGYTF TRBJ1-2 TRBV20-1 many -
TGTGCCAGCAGCTCTCACCGGGCTAGCGGAACTAGCACAGATACGCAGTATTTT CASSSHRASGTSTDTQYF TRBJ2-3 TRBV7-2 many TRBD2
TGTGCCAGCAGCACCCCTAGCGGGGGGGCCTACGAGCAGTACTTC CASSTPSGGAYEQYF TRBJ2-7 TRBV28 many TRBD2
TGTGCCAGCAGTTTACATCGCAATCAGCCCCAGCATTTT CASSLHRNQPQHF TRBJ1-5 TRBV27 few -
TGTGCCAGCAGCAGTATCCGGGACAGTTACTCCTCTGGAAACACCATATATTTT CASSSIRDSYSSGNTIYF TRBJ1-3 TRBV21-1 many -
TGTGCCAGCAGTTCGACTGCTCAAGGGAATAGGTTCTTC CASSSTAQGNRFF TRBJ2-1 TRBV27 many -
TGTGCCAGCCTTGGCTCCCACAATGAGCAGTTCTTC CASLGSHNEQFF TRBJ2-1 TRBV7-9 - -
TGCAGCGGCGGGGGACGGAGCGCCTACGAGCAGTACTTC CSGGGRSAYEQYF TRBJ2-7 TRBV29-1 many TRBD2
TGTGCCAGTAGTACAAGCGGGGGGGCAGATACGCAGTATTTT CASSTSGGADTQYF TRBJ2-3 TRBV19 many TRBD2
TGCGCCAGCAGCTTGGAAGTTAATCAGCCCCAGCATTTT CASSLEVNQPQHF TRBJ1-5 TRBV5-1 few -
TGTGCCAGCAGAAGTCAGTCGGGAGAGAACTATGGCTACACCTTC CASRSQSGENYGYTF TRBJ1-2 TRBV6-1 few -
TGCGCCAGCAGCCGCGGACTAGCGGGGGCCTCCTACGAGCAGTACTTC CASSRGLAGASYEQYF TRBJ2-7 TRBV4-3 few TRBD2
TGTGCCAGCAGCCAAGTTAATTGGGGCTACAATGAGCAGTTCTTC CASSQVNWGYNEQFF TRBJ2-1 TRBV3-1 many -
TGTGCCAGCAGATATACAGTCGTAGGGAGTGGTGGCTACACCTTC CASRYTVVGSGGYTF TRBJ1-2 TRBV2 - -
TGTGCCAGCAGCCCACTCCCGGGCGGAGGGACTGAAAAACTGTTTTTT CASSPLPGGGTEKLFF TRBJ1-4 TRBV7-8 many -
TGTGCCAGCAGCAAAGGCGGGGGGCGCACAGATACGCAGTATTTT CASSKGGGRTDTQYF TRBJ2-3 TRBV5-6 many TRBD2
TGTGCCAGTAGTATAGGGACAGGTACCGGTGAAGCTTTCTTT CASSIGTGTGEAFF TRBJ1-1 TRBV19 many TRBD1
TGTGCCAGCAGCTGGGGGACTAGCGGGGAAGTTGATACGCAGTATTTT CASSWGTSGEVDTQYF TRBJ2-3 TRBV7-8 few TRBD2
TGTGCCAGCAGCTCATACCATCGCCGGGCAGACGAGCAGTACTTC CASSSYHRRADEQYF TRBJ2-7 TRBV7-9 many -
TGTGCCAGCAGCTTAGTCCGGGAGTCCGTCTGGAACAATGAGCAGTTCTTC CASSLVRESVWNNEQFF TRBJ2-1 TRBV7-2 medium-sized -
TGTGCCAGCAGTTTATTAAGCAGCAATCAGCCCCAGCATTTT CASSLLSSNQPQHF TRBJ1-5 TRBV27 many -
TGCGCCAGCAGCCAAGTTCCCGGGACGGAAGCTTTCTTT CASSQVPGTEAFF TRBJ1-1 TRBV4-3 many -
TGTGCCAGCAGTGATCATTTGGGACAGGGGGCCGGGGAGCTGTTTTTT CASSDHLGQGAGELFF TRBJ2-2 TRBV2 many TRBD1
TGTGCCCAGAGGCGGGGATCTAACTATGGCTACACCTTC CAQRRGSNYGYTF TRBJ1-2 TRBV30 medium-sized -
TGTGCCAGCAGCTTAGAGGCACACCAAGAGACCCAGTACTTC CASSLEAHQETQYF TRBJ2-5 TRBV7-8 many -
TGTGCCTGGGGAGGCCACTACGAGCAGTACTTC CAWGGHYEQYF TRBJ2-7 TRBV30 few -
TGCAGTGCTAGAGATCTCGGGCAGCCCCAGCATTTT CSARDLGQPQHF TRBJ1-5 TRBV20-1 many -
TGTGCCAGTAGGGTGAAGGGGGCCTACAATGAGCAGTTCTTC CASRVKGAYNEQFF TRBJ2-1 TRBV19 many -
TGCAGTGCTAGAGATCCGGGACCTTTACGGTGGTGG CSARDPGPLRWW TRBJ2-5 TRBV20-1 many -
TGTGCCAGCAGTTCACCGGGCGAAAATGAGCAGTTCTTC CASSSPGENEQFF TRBJ2-1 TRBV28 many -
TGTGCCAGTAGCGGAACTCCAGCCACCGGGGAGCTGTTTTTT CASSGTPATGELFF TRBJ2-2 TRBV6-1 few -
TGTGCCAGCAGTGAGGGGGGGGGCCAAAACATTCAGTACTTC CASSEGGGQNIQYF TRBJ2-4 TRBV6-1 few -
TGCAGTGCTAGGGACTGGAACACTGAAGCTTTCTTT CSARDWNTEAFF TRBJ1-1 TRBV20-1 - -
TGTGCCAGCAGCTACAGCTTGGGGTCTGGCGGCAATCAGCCCCAGCATTTT CASSYSLGSGGNQPQHF TRBJ1-5 TRBV5-6 medium-sized -
TGTGCCAGTAAGGTTCGGGGTGATAGCAATCAGCCCCAGCATTTT CASKVRGDSNQPQHF TRBJ1-5 TRBV19 medium-sized -
TGTGCCAGCAGTTTTATAGGACGGTTAGTAGGTGAGCAGTTCTTC CASSFIGRLVGEQFF TRBJ2-1 TRBV28 many -
TGCAGTCTCCTTGGGGCGGCCAATGAAAAACTGTTTTTT CSLLGAANEKLFF TRBJ1-4 TRBV29-1 many -
TGTGCCAGCAGCCAAACCTCCTCGGGCCAAGAGACCCAGTACTTC CASSQTSSGQETQYF TRBJ2-5 TRBV4-2 many -
TGCGCCAGCAGCCAAGGAATGGGTATGGGGACTTTCTTCAACACCGGGGAGCTGTTTTTT CASSQGMGMGTFFNTGELFF TRBJ2-2 TRBV4-1 many -
TGTGCCAGCAGTTCTCTTAACTACGAGCAGTACTTC CASSSLNYEQYF TRBJ2-7 TRBV6-2/TRBV6-3 few -
TGTGCCAGCCTTCCCGCGAAAGGGGTGAACACCGGGGAGCTGTTTTTT CASLPAKGVNTGELFF TRBJ2-2 TRBV6-6 many -
TGTGCCAGCAGCTTAGAACTAGGGCTGTGGAACACCGGGGAGCTGTTTTTT CASSLELGLWNTGELFF TRBJ2-2 TRBV7-6 - -
TGTGCCAGCAGCCTCGGCCACTGGGGTGGCACTGAAGCTTTCTTT CASSLGHWGGTEAFF TRBJ1-1 TRBV7-2 - -
TGTGCCAGCAGCCAGGACAGGCATGGGCAGTACTTC CASSQDRHGQYF TRBJ2-7 TRBV12-3/TRBV12-4 many TRBD1
TGTGCCGGAGGGACTAGCGTAGAAGATACGCAGTATTTT CAGGTSVEDTQYF TRBJ2-3 TRBV2 - TRBD2
TGTGCCAGCACCCTTCGGTGGATTTCTGGAAACACCATATATTTT CASTLRWISGNTIYF TRBJ1-3 TRBV6-1 few -
TGTGCCAGCAGAAAGGGCGGTTACTATGGCTACACCTTC CASRKGGYYGYTF TRBJ1-2 TRBV6-6 many -
TGTGCCAGCAGCAACACTGGCCACAACGAGCAGTACTTC CASSNTGHNEQYF TRBJ2-7 TRBV3-1 - -
TGTGCCAGCTCACGAGGACAGGACAAGAACACCGGGGAGCTGTTTTTT CASSRGQDKNTGELFF TRBJ2-2 TRBV18 many TRBD1
TGTGCCAGCAGAGGGTACAAGGGGGATACGCAGTATTTT CASRGYKGDTQYF TRBJ2-3 TRBV6-5 - -
TGTGCCAGCAGAAGAAGGGGAAGCGGGGAACGGGCTGAGCAGTTCTTC CASRRRGSGERAEQFF TRBJ2-1 TRBV2 many TRBD2
TGCAGTGCTAGCGGCCAAAATGAAAAACTGTTTTTT CSASGQNEKLFF TRBJ1-4 TRBV20-1 many -
TGTGCCAGCAGTCAGGGATGGACCGGGGAGCTGTTTTTT CASSQGWTGELFF TRBJ2-2 TRBV6-6 - -
TGTGCCAGCAGGGTACAGGGGGCCGGCTCTGGGGCCAACGTCCTGACTTTC CASRVQGAGSGANVLTF TRBJ2-6 TRBV6-2/TRBV6-3 medium-sized TRBD1
TGTGCCAGCAGCTTCAGATCTGGGGCCAACGTCCTGACTTTC CASSFRSGANVLTF TRBJ2-6 TRBV7-2 many -